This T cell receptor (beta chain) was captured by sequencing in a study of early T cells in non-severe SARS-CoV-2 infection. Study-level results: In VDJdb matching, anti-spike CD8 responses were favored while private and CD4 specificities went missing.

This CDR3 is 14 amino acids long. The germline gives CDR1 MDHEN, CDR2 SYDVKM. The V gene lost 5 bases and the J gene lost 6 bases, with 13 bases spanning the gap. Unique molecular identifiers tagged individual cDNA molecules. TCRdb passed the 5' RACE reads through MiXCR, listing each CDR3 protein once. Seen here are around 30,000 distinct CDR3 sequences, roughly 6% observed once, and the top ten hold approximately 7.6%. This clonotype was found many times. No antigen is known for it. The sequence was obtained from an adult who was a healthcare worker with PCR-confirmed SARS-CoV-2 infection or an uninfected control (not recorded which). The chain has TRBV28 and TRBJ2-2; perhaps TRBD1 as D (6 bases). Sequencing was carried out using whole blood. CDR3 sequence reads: CASSATGYAGELFF. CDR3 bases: TGTGCCAGCAGTGCCACAGGGTACGCCGGGGAGCTGTTTTTT.